The 8 T cell receptor beta chains reported below all come from one sample, sequenced in a study of T cell repertoires in cytomegalovirus infection. A single record per CDR3 protein comes from TCRdb applying MiXCR to the reads. The sample shows 250,000 to 300,000 distinct CDR3 sequences, around 25% of them seen only once. Sequencing was carried out using PBMCs. All receptors come from a human donor in good health (CMV status not recorded). Some clones in this sample may be carry-over from other donors' samples.

The chain has TRBV7-2 and TRBJ2-7; maybe TRBD2 (6 bases). The CDR3 contains 15 residues. Looked up from germline, CDR1 is SGHTA and CDR2 is FQGNSA. V lost 4 bases, J lost 0 bases, and 13 bases lay in between. CDR3 loop: CASSSNSGISYEQYF. The CDR3 region has the DNA TGTGCCAGCAGCTCTAATAGCGGTATCTCCTACGAGCAGTACTTC.

This clonotype was recorded a few times. The rearrangement joins TRBV20-1 to TRBJ2-3; D may be TRBD2 (6 bases). The germline V gene has CDR1 DFQATT and CDR2 SNEGSKA (reference sequence). The CDR3 contains 13 residues. The CDR3 here is CSGSGGGTDTQYF. The CDR3 nucleotides read TGCAGCGGCTCTGGCGGGGGCACAGATACGCAGTATTTT.

This chain joins TRBV7-2 and TRBJ2-7, with a weak D call TRBD2 (7 bases). V was clipped by 5 bases and J by 9 bases, with 20 bases between them. The CDR3 runs 14 residues. Germline loops: CDR1 SGHTA, CDR2 FQGNSA. The CDR3 region has the DNA TGTGCCAGCAGCGCGGACCGGGGGGCAGTAGCGCAGTACTTC. Its translation is CASSADRGAVAQYF.

Ten or more counts support this clonotype. The chain joins TRBV6-1 to TRBJ1-2; no firm D call. Germline V CDR1 and CDR2: MNHNS, SASEGT. V gave up 10 bases and J gave up 2 bases, with 17 bases separating them. CDR3 length equals 14 residues. CDR3 nucleotide sequence: TGTGCCACCAAAACTGGAGCCGCAAACTATGGCTACACCTTC. Encoded protein: CATKTGAANYGYTF.

The rearrangement links TRBV27 to TRBJ2-1; no firm D call. Per the germline V gene, CDR1 is MNHEY and CDR2 is SMNVEV (reference sequence). The ends were cut back, 3 bases at V and 6 bases at J, with 9 bases in the middle. The CDR3 is 13 amino acids. CDR3 in amino acids: CASSFAGVNEQFF. In DNA form, the CDR3 reads TGTGCCAGCAGTTTCGCAGGTGTCAATGAGCAGTTCTTC.

There are many counts of this clonotype. The rearrangement links TRBV4-3 to TRBJ2-2, with a weak D call TRBD2 (6 bases). CDR1 is LGHNA, CDR2 YSLEER, per germline. Between the trimmed V and J ends, which lost 0 bases and 1 base, there was a span of 12 bases. The CDR3 loop spans 17 amino acids. The CDR3 loop reads CASSQDPRGGNTGELFF. The DNA of the CDR3 is TGCGCCAGCAGCCAAGATCCCCGGGGAGGGAACACCGGGGAGCTGTTTTTT.

The chain joins TRBV5-5 to TRBJ2-2; D is uncertain. The CDR3 is 14 residues long. Trimming shortened V by 3 bases and J by 6 bases, and 12 bases separated the two germline ends. The germline V gene has CDR1 SGHKS and CDR2 YYEKEE (reference sequence). The CDR3 bases are TGTGCCAGCAGCTCCCTTATTGGTTCCGGGGAGCTGTTTTTT. Protein product: CASSSLIGSGELFF.

The V call is TRBV5-6, the J call TRBJ1-5, with D hard to call. This CDR3 contains 14 residues. CDR1 SGHDT and CDR2 YYEEEE come from the germline V gene. V lost 1 base to trimming and J lost 3 bases, with 8 bases between them. For the CDR3, the DNA is TGTGCCAGCAGCTTGTCCTTCTCCAATCAGCCCCAGCATTTT. Translating it yields CASSLSFSNQPQHF.